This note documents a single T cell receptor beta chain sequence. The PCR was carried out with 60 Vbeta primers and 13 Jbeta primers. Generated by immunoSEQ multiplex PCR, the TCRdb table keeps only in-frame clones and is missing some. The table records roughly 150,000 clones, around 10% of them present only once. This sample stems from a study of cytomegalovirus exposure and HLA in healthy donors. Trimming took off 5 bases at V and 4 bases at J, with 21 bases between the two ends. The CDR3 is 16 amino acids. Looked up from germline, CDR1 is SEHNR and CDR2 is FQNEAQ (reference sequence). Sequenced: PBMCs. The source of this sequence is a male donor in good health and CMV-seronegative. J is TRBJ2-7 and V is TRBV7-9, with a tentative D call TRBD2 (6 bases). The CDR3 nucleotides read TGTGCCAGCAGCCCGACTCCGCGGGGCGGACTGTACGAGCAGTACTTC. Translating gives CASSPTPRGGLYEQYF. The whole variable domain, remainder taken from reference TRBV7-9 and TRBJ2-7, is DTGVSQNPRHKITKRGQNVTFRCDPISEHNRLYWYRQTLGQGPEFLTYFQNEAQLEKSRLLSDRFSAERPKGSFSTLEIQRTEQGDSAMYLCASSPTPRGGLYEQYFGPGTRLTVT.